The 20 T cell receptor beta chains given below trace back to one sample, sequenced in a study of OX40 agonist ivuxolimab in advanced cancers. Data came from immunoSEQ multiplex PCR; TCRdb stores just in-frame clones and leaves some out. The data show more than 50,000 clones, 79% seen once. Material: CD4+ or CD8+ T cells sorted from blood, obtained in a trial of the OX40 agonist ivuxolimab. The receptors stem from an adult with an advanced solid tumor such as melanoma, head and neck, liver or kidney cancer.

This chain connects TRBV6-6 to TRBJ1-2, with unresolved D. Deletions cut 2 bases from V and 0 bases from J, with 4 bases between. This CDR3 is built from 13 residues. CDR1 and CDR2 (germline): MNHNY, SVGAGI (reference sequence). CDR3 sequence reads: CASSYGTNYGYTF. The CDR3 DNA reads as TGTGCCAGCAGTTACGGGACTAACTATGGCTACACCTTC.

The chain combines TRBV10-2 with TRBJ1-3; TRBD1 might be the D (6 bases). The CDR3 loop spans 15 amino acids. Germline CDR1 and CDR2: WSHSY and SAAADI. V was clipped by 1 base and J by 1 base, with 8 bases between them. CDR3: CASSEYRASGNTIYF. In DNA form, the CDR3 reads TGCGCCAGCAGTGAGTACAGGGCTTCTGGAAACACCATATATTTT.

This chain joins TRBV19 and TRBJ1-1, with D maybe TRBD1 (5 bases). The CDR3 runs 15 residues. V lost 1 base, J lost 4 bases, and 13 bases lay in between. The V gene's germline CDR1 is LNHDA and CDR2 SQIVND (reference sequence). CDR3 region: CASSIGAGWGTEAFF. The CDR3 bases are TGTGCCAGTAGTATAGGTGCAGGGTGGGGCACTGAAGCTTTCTTT.

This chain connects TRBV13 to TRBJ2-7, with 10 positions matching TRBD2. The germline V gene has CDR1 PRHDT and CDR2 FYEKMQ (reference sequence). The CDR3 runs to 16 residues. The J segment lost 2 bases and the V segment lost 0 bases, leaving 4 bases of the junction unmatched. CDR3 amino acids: CASSLGKREGPYEQYF. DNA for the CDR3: TGTGCCAGCAGCTTAGGAAAGCGGGAGGGCCCCTACGAGCAGTACTTC.

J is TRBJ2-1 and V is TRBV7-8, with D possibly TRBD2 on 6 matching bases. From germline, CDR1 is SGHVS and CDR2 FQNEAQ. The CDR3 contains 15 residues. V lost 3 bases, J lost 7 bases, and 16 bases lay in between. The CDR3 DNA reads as TGTGCCAGCAGCTTGGTTCTGGCGGGGCCTAATGAGCAGTTCTTC. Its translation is CASSLVLAGPNEQFF. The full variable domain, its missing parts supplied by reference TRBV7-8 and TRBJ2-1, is GAGVSQSPRYKVAKRGQDVALRCDPISGHVSLFWYQQALGQGPEFLTYFQNEAQLDKSGLPSDRFFAERPEGSVSTLKIQRTQQEDSAVYLCASSLVLAGPNEQFFGPGTRLTVL.

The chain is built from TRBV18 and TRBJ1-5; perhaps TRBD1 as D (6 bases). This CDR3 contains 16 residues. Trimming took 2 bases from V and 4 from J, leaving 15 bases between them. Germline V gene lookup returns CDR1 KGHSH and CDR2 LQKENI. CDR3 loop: CASSPFQQGSNQPQHF. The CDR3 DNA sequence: TGTGCCAGCTCACCATTTCAGCAGGGGAGTAATCAGCCCCAGCATTTT. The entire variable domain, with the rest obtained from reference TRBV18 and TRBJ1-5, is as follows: NAGVMQNPRHLVRRRGQEARLRCSPMKGHSHVYWYRQLPEEGLKFMVYLQKENIIDESGMPKERFSAEFPKEGPSILRIQQVVRGDSAAYFCASSPFQQGSNQPQHFGDGTRLSIL.

CDR3 sequence (DNA): TGTGCCAGCAGCTCCCGCCGACAGGCCGAGACGCAGTATTTT. This codes for CASSSRRQAETQYF. The chain uses TRBV7-9 and TRBJ2-3, with a possible D match to TRBD1 (6 bases). Trimming removed 4 bases at V and 9 bases at J, with 17 bases between. Germline CDR1 and CDR2: SEHNR and FQNEAQ (reference sequence). This CDR3 region has 14 residues.

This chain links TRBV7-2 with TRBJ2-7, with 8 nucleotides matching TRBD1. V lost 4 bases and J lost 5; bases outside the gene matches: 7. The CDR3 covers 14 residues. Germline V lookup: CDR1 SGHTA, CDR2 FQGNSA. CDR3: CASSSGTGLDEQYF. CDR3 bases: TGTGCCAGCAGCTCCGGGACAGGACTCGACGAGCAGTACTTC.

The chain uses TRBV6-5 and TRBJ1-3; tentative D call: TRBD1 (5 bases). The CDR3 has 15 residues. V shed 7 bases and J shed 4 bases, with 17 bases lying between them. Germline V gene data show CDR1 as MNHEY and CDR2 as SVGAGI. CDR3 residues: CASTGLGTWGNTIYF. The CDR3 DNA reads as TGTGCCAGCACCGGCCTCGGGACTTGGGGAAACACCATATATTTT.

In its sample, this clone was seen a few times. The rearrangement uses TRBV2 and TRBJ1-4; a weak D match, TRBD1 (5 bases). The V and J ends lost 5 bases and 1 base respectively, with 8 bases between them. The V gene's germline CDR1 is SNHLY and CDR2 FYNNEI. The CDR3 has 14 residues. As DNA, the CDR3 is TGTGCCAGCAGTAATCAGGGAACTAATGAAAAACTGTTTTTT. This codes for CASSNQGTNEKLFF.

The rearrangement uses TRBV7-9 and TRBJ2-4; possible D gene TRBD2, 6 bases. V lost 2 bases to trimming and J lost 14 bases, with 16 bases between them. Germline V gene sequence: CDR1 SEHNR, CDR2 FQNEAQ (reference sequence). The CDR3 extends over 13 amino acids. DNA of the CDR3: TGTGCCAGCAGCTTAACTGGGGCGTCGGGAGAGTACTTC. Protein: CASSLTGASGEYF. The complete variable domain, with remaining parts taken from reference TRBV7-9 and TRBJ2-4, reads DTGVSQNPRHKITKRGQNVTFRCDPISEHNRLYWYRQTLGQGPEFLTYFQNEAQLEKSRLLSDRFSAERPKGSFSTLEIQRTEQGDSAMYLCASSLTGASGEYFGAGTRLSVL.

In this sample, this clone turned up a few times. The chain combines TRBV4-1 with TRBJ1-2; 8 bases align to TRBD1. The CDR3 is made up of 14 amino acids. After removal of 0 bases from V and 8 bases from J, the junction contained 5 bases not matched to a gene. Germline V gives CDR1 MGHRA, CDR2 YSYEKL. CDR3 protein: CASSQDPGGRGYTF. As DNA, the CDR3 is TGCGCCAGCAGCCAAGATCCAGGGGGCCGAGGCTACACCTTC.

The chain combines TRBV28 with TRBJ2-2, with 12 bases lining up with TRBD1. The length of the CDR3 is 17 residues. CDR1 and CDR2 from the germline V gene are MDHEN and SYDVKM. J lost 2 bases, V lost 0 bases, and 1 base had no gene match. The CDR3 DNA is TGTGCCAGCAGTTTATGGGGACAGGGGGCTAACACCGGGGAGCTGTTTTTT. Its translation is CASSLWGQGANTGELFF.

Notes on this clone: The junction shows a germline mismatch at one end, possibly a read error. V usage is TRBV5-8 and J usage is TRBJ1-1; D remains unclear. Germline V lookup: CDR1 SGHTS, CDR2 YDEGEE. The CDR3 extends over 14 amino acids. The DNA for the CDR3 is TGCGCCAGCAGCCAGTGGGAGGGTGGCGAAAAAGCTTTCTTT. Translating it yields CASSQWEGGEKAFF.

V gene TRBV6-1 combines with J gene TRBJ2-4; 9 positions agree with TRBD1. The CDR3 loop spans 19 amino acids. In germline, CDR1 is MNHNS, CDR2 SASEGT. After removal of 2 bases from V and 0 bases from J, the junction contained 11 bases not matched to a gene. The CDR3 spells CASSERGTGSGLAKNIQYF. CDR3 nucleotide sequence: TGTGCCAGCAGTGAACGAGGGACAGGGAGCGGACTAGCCAAAAACATTCAGTACTTC.

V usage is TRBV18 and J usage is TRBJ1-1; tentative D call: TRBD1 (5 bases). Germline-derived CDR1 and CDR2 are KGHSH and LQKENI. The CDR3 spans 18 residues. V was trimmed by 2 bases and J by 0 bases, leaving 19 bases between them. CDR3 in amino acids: CASSPTLPGTVMNTEAFF. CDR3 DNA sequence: TGTGCCAGCTCACCAACCCTTCCCGGGACGGTCATGAACACTGAAGCTTTCTTT.

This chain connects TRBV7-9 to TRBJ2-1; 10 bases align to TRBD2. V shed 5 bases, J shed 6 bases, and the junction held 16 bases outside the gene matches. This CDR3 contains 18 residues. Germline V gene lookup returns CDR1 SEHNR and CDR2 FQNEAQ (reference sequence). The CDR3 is CASSQSLAGSWGFNEQFF. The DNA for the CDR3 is TGTGCCAGCAGCCAATCACTAGCGGGGTCATGGGGTTTCAATGAGCAGTTCTTC.

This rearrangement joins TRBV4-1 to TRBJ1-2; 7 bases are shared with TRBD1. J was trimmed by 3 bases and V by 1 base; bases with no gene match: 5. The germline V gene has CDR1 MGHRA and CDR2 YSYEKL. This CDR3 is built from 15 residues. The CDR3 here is CASSQAPTGDYGYTF. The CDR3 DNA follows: TGCGCCAGCAGCCAAGCCCCTACAGGGGACTATGGCTACACCTTC.

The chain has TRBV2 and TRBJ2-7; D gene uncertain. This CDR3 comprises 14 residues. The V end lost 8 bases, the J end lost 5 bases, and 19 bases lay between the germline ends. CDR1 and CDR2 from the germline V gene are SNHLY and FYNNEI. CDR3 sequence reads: CASGKGWSTDEQYF. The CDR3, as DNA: TGTGCCAGCGGGAAGGGCTGGAGTACCGACGAGCAGTACTTC.

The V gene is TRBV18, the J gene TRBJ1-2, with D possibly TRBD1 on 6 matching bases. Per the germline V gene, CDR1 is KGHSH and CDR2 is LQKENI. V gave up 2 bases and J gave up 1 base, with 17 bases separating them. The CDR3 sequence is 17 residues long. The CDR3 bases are TGTGCCAGCTCACCATCCGGGACAAAGAAATATAACTATGGCTACACCTTC. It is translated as CASSPSGTKKYNYGYTF.